This TCR beta chain is drawn from a study of T cell responses to AZD1222 COVID-19 vaccine. Study outcomes and limitations: In a largely white British group with more females than males, clonal diversity was possibly underestimated.

About this clone itself: Its cognate antigen is unknown.

V lost 6 bases to trimming and J lost 7 bases, with 12 bases between them. The CDR3 covers 12 residues. Germline V lookup: CDR1 SEHNR, CDR2 FQNEAQ (reference sequence). TCRdb's table, derived via immunoSEQ multiplex PCR, lists solely in-frame clones and lacks some. The table records approximately 60,000 clones, roughly three quarters of them present only once. The rearrangement uses TRBV7-9 and TRBJ2-5, with D possibly TRBD2 on 6 matching bases. The sequence came from an adult in good health. The material sequenced was peripheral blood, taken on day 0 of AZD1222 vaccination. CDR3 in amino acids: CASRAGEATQYF. The DNA for the CDR3 is TGTGCCAGCAGAGCGGGTGAGGCGACCCAGTACTTC.